Sequencing of this TCR beta chain was carried out in a study of blood T cell repertoires in COVID-19. Across the whole study: PBMCs, B-cell-depleted T cells, or T cells were the source of the cDNA or gDNA that made up the material.

The CDR3 consists of 17 residues. Between the trimmed V and J ends, which lost 0 bases and 9 bases, there was a span of 18 bases. Germline V CDR1 and CDR2: SGHAT, FQNNGV. The study assigned cohorts using participant-reported clinical history. Cohort 3 donors counted as recovered after two negative PCRs, clearance, or resolved symptoms. This clone was observed a single time. Study processing details: How many nucleated cells were present was estimated from reference gene primer amplification. Profiling relied on immunoSEQ multiplex PCR, and the TCRdb table lists in-frame clones only, not all of them. The V and J calls and clone size are taken from that table; D and trimming were inferred from the DNA. The data contain a few hundred thousand clones, 70% to 90% of them singletons.

The origin of this receptor is a young woman who had recovered from COVID-19. V is TRBV11-2 and J is TRBJ1-6; D might be TRBD1 (5 bases). Sequenced: PBMCs or T cells enriched from blood (not recorded which). In DNA, the CDR3 is TGTGCCAGCAGCTTAGACGGGACGGAGGGTCCTTTTTCACCCCTCCACTTT. It specifies CASSLDGTEGPFSPLHF.